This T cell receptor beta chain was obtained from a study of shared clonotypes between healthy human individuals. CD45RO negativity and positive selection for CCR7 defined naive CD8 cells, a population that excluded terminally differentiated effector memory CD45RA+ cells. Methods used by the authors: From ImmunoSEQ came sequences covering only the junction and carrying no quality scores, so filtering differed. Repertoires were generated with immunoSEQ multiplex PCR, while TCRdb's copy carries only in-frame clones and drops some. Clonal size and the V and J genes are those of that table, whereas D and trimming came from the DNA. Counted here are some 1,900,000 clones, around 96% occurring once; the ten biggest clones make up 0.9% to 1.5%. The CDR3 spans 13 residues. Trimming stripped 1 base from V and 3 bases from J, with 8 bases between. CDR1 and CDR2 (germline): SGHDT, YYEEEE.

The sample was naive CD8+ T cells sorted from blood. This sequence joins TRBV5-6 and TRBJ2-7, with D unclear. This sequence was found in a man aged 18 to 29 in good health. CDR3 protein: CASSLRQDYEQYF. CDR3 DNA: TGTGCCAGCAGCTTGAGGCAGGACTACGAGCAGTACTTC.